This T cell receptor beta chain was sequenced in a study of shared clonotypes between healthy human individuals. This CDR3 region has 15 residues. V dropped 3 bases and J dropped 3; count of bases not matched to a gene: 7. Per germline, CDR1 SGDLS and CDR2 YYNGEE. About this clone itself: What it binds is unknown.

Some clones are missing from TCRdb's copy, which holds only in-frame ones; the method was immunoSEQ multiplex PCR. The repertoire holds about 960,000 clones, with about 80% as singletons. Study outcomes and limitations: For sorted subsets, rarefaction showed incomplete sequencing despite large depth.

Sequencing input: memory CD4+ T cells sorted from blood. The subset here: CD45RA-negative fraction. J is TRBJ1-1 and V is TRBV9, with TRBD1 matching over 8 bases. The clonotype comes from a man aged 18 to 29 in good health. This CDR3 is CASSERTGPDTEAFF. In DNA, the CDR3 is TGTGCCAGCAGCGAAAGGACAGGGCCCGACACTGAAGCTTTCTTT.